This T cell receptor beta chain comes out of a study of regulatory T cells in long-lasting Graves disease. Study-level results: Persistent disease showed a preference for TRBV28, TRBJ1-2 and TRBJ2-5.

This clonotype was counted ten times or more. Its target is not known. Libraries of TCR beta came from iRepertoire HTBI primers plus Arm-PCR of CDR3 regions. Using its own MiXCR run on the multiplex PCR reads, TCRdb lists one record per CDR3 protein. Here the sample spans approximately 440,000 distinct CDR3 sequences, around 15% being singletons. The CDR3 is made up of 12 amino acids. The trim removed 8 bases at V and 7 bases at J, leaving 5 bases unmatched. Germline CDR1 reads MNHNS; CDR2 reads SASEGT. Time point described: newly diagnosed GD, antithyroid drugs for less than 3 months. The TCR library was made from RNA extracted from PBMCs. This sample also belongs to another study, concerning T cells in Graves' hyperthyroidism and ophthalmopathy. As that study records: A lack of ophthalmopathy progression within 18 months defined stable Graves' hyperthyroidism.

This TCR came from a man aged 40-49 years with Graves disease. The specimen was peripheral blood mononuclear cells (PBMCs), collected at new diagnosis, from a patient treated with antithyroid drugs. V usage is TRBV6-1 and J usage is TRBJ2-1, with 7 bases fitting TRBD1. The CDR3 nucleotides read TGTGCCAGCCGGGGACAGAATAATGAGCAGTTCTTC. Its translation is CASRGQNNEQFF.